The TCR beta chain described here comes from a study of shared clonotypes between healthy human individuals. In regard to this clone: Its target is not known.

Whole-study findings and limits: Clonotype sharing across several donors was observed for about 5.5% of naive CD4 clonotypes.

Assay: immunoSEQ multiplex PCR; the TCRdb copy retains only in-frame clones and omits some. Altogether approximately 640,000 clones are present, 90% being singletons, with the ten largest covering about a third. CCR7-negative CD45RA+ TemRA cells were combined with CD45RO+ cells to form CD8 memory. The sequence was collected from a man between 18 and 29 years old in good health. Some clones in this sample may be carry-over from other donors' samples. The sample taken for sequencing was memory CD8+ T cells from PBMCs. The subset denotes: CD45RO+ cells pooled with CCR7-negative TemRA cells.

The CDR3 spells CASSQESIPRNNSPLHF. DNA of the CDR3: TGCGCCAGCAGCCAAGAGTCAATTCCCCGGAATAATTCACCCCTCCACTTT. This chain uses TRBV4-3 with TRBJ1-6; D remains unclear. Trimming left V 0 bases short and J 5 bases short, with 14 bases between. The CDR3 spans 17 residues. Germline V lookup: CDR1 LGHNA, CDR2 YSLEER.